This TCR beta chain was retrieved from a study of blood T cells in healthy people across ages. Study-level background: The capture of about one barcoded beta molecule per two T cells was achieved by template switching.

The sample providers were healthy Caucasian people from Russia, aged about 6 to 95. Each sample gave at least 6 million isolated PBMCs. Sample-barcoded 5' priming and a J-beta primer mix drove a second PCR of about 6 to 12 cycles. Every cDNA was tagged by a template-switch adaptor with 12 random nucleotides. MiXCR was run by TCRdb on the 5' RACE reads, yielding one entry per CDR3 protein. The sample has more than 800,000 distinct CDR3 sequences; roughly 26% are singletons. The CDR3 runs to 14 residues. V shed 5 bases and J shed 1 base, with 9 bases lying between them. Per the germline V gene, CDR1 is MDHEN and CDR2 is SYDVKM. In this sample, this clonotype turned up many times.

The V call is TRBV28, the J call TRBJ2-4; maybe TRBD1 (5 bases). The TCR originated in a woman of 80 years or more in good health. Sequencing was done on a sample of blood. This chain's CDR3 is CASSPGWAKNIQYF. As DNA, the CDR3 is TGTGCCAGCAGTCCAGGGTGGGCCAAAAACATTCAGTACTTC. The whole variable domain, remainder taken from reference TRBV28 and TRBJ2-4, is DVKVTQSSRYLVKRTGEKVFLECVQDMDHENMFWYRQDPGLGLRLIYFSYDVKMKEKGDIPEGYSVSREKKERFSLILESASTNQTSMYLCASSPGWAKNIQYFGAGTRLSVL.